A single sample gave rise to the 27 T cell receptor beta chains below, sequenced in a study of T cell responses to AZD1222 COVID-19 vaccine. Data came from immunoSEQ multiplex PCR; TCRdb stores just in-frame clones and leaves some out. The data hold about 160,000 clones, with 85% to 90% observed a single time. Sample: peripheral blood, taken on day 0 of AZD1222 vaccination. These receptors all come from an adult in good health.

This clone was detected once. The chain couples TRBV29-1 to TRBJ2-3; 12 nucleotides agree with TRBD2. The CDR3 has 16 amino acids. With 8 bases clipped from V and 1 base from J, the junction kept 10 bases outside the gene matches. The V gene's germline CDR1 is SQVTM and CDR2 ANQGSEA. The CDR3 nucleotides read TGCAGCCCCGCCACTAGCGGGGGGTGGGGCACAGATACGCAGTATTTT. Its translation: CSPATSGGWGTDTQYF.

The chain links TRBV2 to TRBJ1-1; D not resolved. CDR3 size: 15 residues. V lost 5 bases to trimming and J lost 6 bases, with 19 bases between them. CDR1 SNHLY and CDR2 FYNNEI come from the germline V gene. The chain's CDR3 is CASSYLEGKWAEAFF. In DNA form, the CDR3 reads TGTGCCAGCAGTTACCTCGAGGGAAAGTGGGCTGAAGCTTTCTTT.

This clone was counted a single time. The chain combines TRBV27 with TRBJ2-5; D perhaps matches TRBD1 (6 bases). Germline V gene sequence: CDR1 MNHEY, CDR2 SMNVEV (reference sequence). V was cut by 5 bases and J by 4 bases, with 14 bases left in between. The CDR3 length is 14 residues. The CDR3 region is CASSLERTVETQYF. The CDR3 nucleotides read TGTGCCAGCAGTCTAGAACGGACAGTAGAGACCCAGTACTTC.

There are a few counts of this clone. This rearrangement joins TRBV5-6 to TRBJ2-1, with D unclear. CDR3 length equals 14 residues. Trimming left V 2 bases short and J 2 bases short, with 8 bases between. Germline lookup yields CDR1 SGHDT and CDR2 YYEEEE. In DNA form, the CDR3 reads TGTGCCAGCAGCTTTAGGGTAACCTACAATGAGCAGTTCTTC. Encoded protein: CASSFRVTYNEQFF.

This clone was detected only once. The rearrangement joins TRBV3-1 (or the pseudogene TRBV3-2) to TRBJ2-3; D remains unclear. The V gene's germline CDR1 is LGHDT and CDR2 YNNKEL (reference sequence). Trimming left V 10 bases short and J 0 bases short, with 11 bases between. The length of the CDR3 is 13 residues. The chain's CDR3 is CATRVHSTDTQYF. CDR3 sequence (DNA): TGTGCCACCCGAGTCCATAGCACAGATACGCAGTATTTT.

The chain has TRBV7-9 and TRBJ2-1, with 14 nucleotides matching TRBD2. CDR1 is SEHNR and CDR2 is FQNEAQ in the germline V gene (reference sequence). The CDR3 consists of 15 residues. Trimming cost V 5 bases and J 9 bases; bases outside gene matches: 6. The CDR3 sequence: CASSATSGGAGEQFF. The DNA for the CDR3 is TGTGCCAGCAGCGCGACTAGCGGGGGGGCCGGTGAGCAGTTCTTC.

The chain joins TRBV7-6 to TRBJ2-6; D not resolved. Trimming shortened V by 7 bases and J by 5 bases, and 9 bases separated the two germline ends. CDR1 is SGHVS and CDR2 is FNYEAQ in the germline V gene. The CDR3 has 13 residues. The CDR3 reads CASTSGRANVLTF. In DNA form, the CDR3 reads TGTGCCAGCACCTCCGGGCGGGCCAACGTCCTGACTTTC.

V and J are TRBV30 and TRBJ1-1, with 7 bases aligning to TRBD1. CDR1 is GTSNPN, CDR2 SVGIG, per germline (reference sequence). The CDR3 length is 13 residues. J gave up 1 base and V 6 bases, and 5 bases lay outside the gene matches. The CDR3 spells CACGTVPNTEAFF. Here the CDR3 DNA reads TGTGCCTGCGGGACAGTACCGAACACTGAAGCTTTCTTT.

The chain couples TRBV28 to TRBJ1-5; perhaps TRBD1 as D (6 bases). This CDR3 has 15 amino acids. V was clipped by 6 bases and J by 2 bases, with 14 bases between them. Germline V gene data show CDR1 as MDHEN and CDR2 as SYDVKM. This CDR3 is CASSPTGYGNQPQHF. The DNA for the CDR3 is TGTGCCAGCAGCCCGACAGGTTACGGCAATCAGCCCCAGCATTTT.

The chain carries TRBV5-1 and TRBJ1-2; no clear D gene. CDR3 length: 17 amino acids. Germline CDR1 reads SGHRS; CDR2 reads YFSETQ. Trimming removed 2 bases from V and 3 bases from J, with 20 bases in between. CDR3 in DNA: TGCGCCAGCAGCTTTTCGGTTTTTCAGGCCCGGGACTATGGCTACACCTTC. This encodes CASSFSVFQARDYGYTF.

This chain links TRBV29-1 with TRBJ2-5; 14 bases map to TRBD2. V dropped 7 bases and J dropped 1; count of bases not matched to a gene: 2. Germline V gene data show CDR1 as SQVTM and CDR2 as ANQGSEA. This CDR3 has 14 residues. This chain's CDR3 is CSAGTSGGQETQYF. The CDR3 DNA reads as TGCAGCGCAGGGACTAGCGGGGGCCAAGAGACCCAGTACTTC.

The chain employs TRBV4-2 and TRBJ2-6; possibly TRBD1 for D (5 bases). The germline V gene encodes CDR1 LGHNA and CDR2 YNFKEQ. V was trimmed by 3 bases and J by 0 bases, leaving 9 bases between them. The CDR3 is 16 residues long. The CDR3 sequence: CASSHSQGSGANVLTF. The CDR3 DNA follows: TGTGCCAGCAGCCATTCTCAGGGCTCTGGGGCCAACGTCCTGACTTTC.

This clone has just one count. The rearrangement links TRBV11-3 to TRBJ2-3; TRBD2 is a possible D gene (6 bases). The CDR3 has 15 residues. CDR1 and CDR2 from the germline V gene are SGHNT and YENEEA. V lost 0 bases and J lost 4, with 11 bases in between. The CDR3 reads CASSLDIGGPDTQYF. DNA for the CDR3: TGTGCCAGCAGCTTAGATATCGGAGGGCCAGATACGCAGTATTTT.

The gene calls are TRBV19 and TRBJ1-3; D may be TRBD1 (6 bases). CDR3 size: 16 residues. Germline-derived CDR1 and CDR2 are LNHDA and SQIVND (reference sequence). Trimming removed 7 bases at V and 0 bases at J, with 16 bases between. In nucleotides, the CDR3 is TGTGCCAGTAACTCTGGACAGTATCACTCTGGAAACACCATATATTTT. It encodes CASNSGQYHSGNTIYF.

In the case of this clone: Relative to the germline gene, one junction end is altered; a read error may explain this. V is TRBV5-1 and J is TRBJ1-6; D is unresolved. The CDR3 is made up of 14 amino acids. Germline lookup yields CDR1 SGHRS and CDR2 YFSETQ. The DNA of the CDR3 is TGCGTCAGCAGCTTGGGAGCAGATAATTCACCCCTCCACTTT. Protein: CVSSLGADNSPLHF.

V gene TRBV5-5 combines with J gene TRBJ2-7; D gene ambiguous. CDR3 length equals 15 residues. The V end lost 2 bases, the J end lost 1 base, and 13 bases lay between the germline ends. Germline loops: CDR1 SGHKS, CDR2 YYEKEE (reference sequence). The DNA of the CDR3 is TGTGCCAGCAGCTTATACCTCGAAGGTTCCTACGAGCAGTACTTC. Translating gives CASSLYLEGSYEQYF. The full variable domain, rest sourced from reference TRBV5-5 and TRBJ2-7, is DAGVTQSPTHLIKTRGQQVTLRCSPISGHKSVSWYQQVLGQGPQFIFQYYEKEERGRGNFPDRFSARQFPNYSSELNVNALLLGDSALYLCASSLYLEGSYEQYFGPGTRLTVT.

The chain combines TRBV7-9 with TRBJ1-2, with a weak D call TRBD1 (5 bases). V was clipped by 5 bases and J by 5 bases, with 30 bases between them. There are 19 residues in the CDR3. Germline V lookup: CDR1 SEHNR, CDR2 FQNEAQ (reference sequence). In nucleotides, the CDR3 is TGTGCCAGCAGCCAAACCGTTCTCAGGGAAGGACCAATAAATTATGGCTACACCTTC. Amino acid sequence: CASSQTVLREGPINYGYTF.

The rearrangement joins TRBV7-9 to TRBJ1-5; TRBD1 is a possible D gene (5 bases). This CDR3 is built from 13 residues. V was pared by 7 bases and J by 6 bases, with 13 bases between. The germline V gene encodes CDR1 SEHNR and CDR2 FQNEAQ (reference sequence). CDR3 sequence reads: CASTFGGGQPQHF. In nucleotides, the CDR3 is TGTGCCAGCACCTTTGGGGGGGGTCAGCCCCAGCATTTT.

This chain connects TRBV7-8 to TRBJ1-5, with a possible D match to TRBD1 (5 bases). Germline loops: CDR1 SGHVS, CDR2 FQNEAQ. This CDR3 spans 13 amino acids. V lost 4 bases and J lost 4, with 8 bases in between. The chain's CDR3 is CASSWGRNQPQHF. In DNA form, the CDR3 reads TGTGCCAGCAGCTGGGGGAGGAATCAGCCCCAGCATTTT.

V and J are TRBV19 and TRBJ1-5; 9 nucleotides match TRBD1. V shed 7 bases, J shed 1 base, and the junction held 11 bases outside the gene matches. This CDR3 has 17 residues. The germline V gene has CDR1 LNHDA and CDR2 SQIVND (reference sequence). The CDR3 here is CASTILGTGSSNQPQHF. The CDR3 nucleotides are TGTGCCAGTACCATTTTGGGGACAGGGAGCAGCAATCAGCCCCAGCATTTT.

The CDR3 is CSVQGGQLLGPEAFF. CDR3 in DNA: TGCAGCGTTCAGGGTGGACAACTCCTGGGTCCTGAAGCTTTCTTT. V and J are TRBV29-1 and TRBJ1-1, with TRBD1 as a possible D gene (5 bases). Trimming pared 5 bases from V and 6 bases from J, leaving 22 bases between. CDR1 SQVTM and CDR2 ANQGSEA come from the germline V gene. The CDR3 covers 15 residues.

This chain joins TRBV6-5 and TRBJ2-1; perhaps TRBD1 as D (6 bases). Germline assignment: CDR1 MNHEY and CDR2 SVGAGI. V lost 2 bases, J lost 8 bases, and 10 bases lay in between. The CDR3 is made up of 13 amino acids. CDR3 loop: CASSYKRTDEQFF. For the CDR3, the DNA is TGTGCCAGCAGTTACAAAAGGACAGATGAGCAGTTCTTC.

The J gene is TRBJ2-2, the V gene TRBV27; no definite D call. Trimming stripped 3 bases from V and 0 bases from J, with 8 bases between. CDR3 length equals 15 residues. Germline lookup yields CDR1 MNHEY and CDR2 SMNVEV (reference sequence). CDR3 sequence (DNA): TGTGCCAGCAGTTTCGTGGGGACGAACACCGGGGAGCTGTTTTTT. It specifies CASSFVGTNTGELFF.

This rearrangement joins TRBV24-1 to TRBJ1-2; possibly TRBD1 for D (5 bases). V was shortened by 2 bases and J by 10 bases, with 13 bases between the two germline ends. This CDR3 has 13 residues. Germline CDR1 and CDR2: KGHDR and SFDVKD. In DNA, the CDR3 is TGTGCCACCAGTGATTCGGGACTTGAGATCTACACCTTC. It is translated as CATSDSGLEIYTF.

The rearrangement uses TRBV24-1 and TRBJ2-7, with 7 nucleotides matching TRBD1. J was trimmed by 7 bases and V by 7 bases; bases with no gene match: 9. The germline CDR1 and CDR2 sequences are KGHDR and SFDVKD. The CDR3 extends over 13 amino acids. CDR3 sequence (DNA): TGTGCCACCAGGGATAGGGACAGCCTTGAGCAGTACGTC. Translation: CATRDRDSLEQYV.

The chain recombines TRBV19 with TRBJ2-7; tentatively, D is TRBD1 or TRBD2 (5 bases each). The CDR3 length is 14 residues. CDR1 and CDR2 from the germline V gene are LNHDA and SQIVND (reference sequence). V lost 5 bases, J lost 0 bases, and 11 bases lay in between. The CDR3 here is CASSSGPSSYEQYF. For the CDR3, the DNA is TGTGCCAGTAGTTCGGGACCCAGCTCCTACGAGCAGTACTTC.

The chain employs TRBV7-9 and TRBJ1-4; 7 bases match TRBD1. This CDR3 has 16 amino acids. The germline V gene has CDR1 SEHNR and CDR2 FQNEAQ (reference sequence). V shed 4 bases and J 4 bases; nucleotides not matched to a gene: 9. The CDR3 DNA follows: TGTGCCAGCAGCTATATTTGGGACAGATTTAATGAAAAACTGTTTTTT. It encodes CASSYIWDRFNEKLFF.